These T cell receptor beta chains were read from a single sample in a study of shared clonotypes between healthy human individuals. Data came from immunoSEQ multiplex PCR; TCRdb stores just in-frame clones and leaves some out. Here the sample spans 2 million to 3 million clones, approximately 93% being singletons. Sequencing input: naive CD4+ T cells from PBMCs. The source is a man younger than 30 in good health. Some clones in this sample may be carry-over from other donors' samples. Each CDR3 is given with its conserved first and last residue. D genes are given only for firm matches. Rows give clone size only sometimes, using once, few, many, or a class for an expanded clone.

CDR3 length: 16; V gene: TRBV28; D gene: -; clone size: -; J gene: TRBJ2-7; CDR3 protein: CASSFLSAGTPYEQYF; CDR3 DNA: TGTGCCAGCAGTTTCCTCTCGGCAGGGACGCCATACGAGCAGTACTTC
CDR3 length: 14; V gene: TRBV7-2; D gene: -; clone size: -; J gene: TRBJ2-3; CDR3 protein: CASSPGLRPDTQYF; CDR3 DNA: TGTGCCAGCAGCCCCGGACTGCGCCCAGATACGCAGTATTTT
CDR3 length: 15; V gene: TRBV6-1; D gene: TRBD1; clone size: -; J gene: TRBJ1-1; CDR3 protein: CASSWGQGSNTEAFF; CDR3 DNA: TGTGCCAGCAGTTGGGGACAGGGATCGAACACTGAAGCTTTCTTT
CDR3 length: 13; V gene: TRBV6-1; D gene: TRBD2; clone size: -; J gene: TRBJ2-7; CDR3 protein: CASRTSGGIEQYF; CDR3 DNA: TGTGCCAGCAGGACTAGCGGGGGCATAGAGCAGTACTTC
CDR3 length: 17; V gene: TRBV13; D gene: TRBD2; clone size: -; J gene: TRBJ2-3; CDR3 protein: CASSSSSTSGRADTQYF; CDR3 DNA: TGTGCCAGCAGCTCATCTTCGACTAGCGGGAGGGCGGATACGCAGTATTTT
CDR3 length: 16; V gene: TRBV27; D gene: TRBD1; clone size: -; J gene: TRBJ1-1; CDR3 protein: CASSSRGQGARTEAFF; CDR3 DNA: TGTGCCAGCAGTTCCCGGGGACAGGGGGCGCGGACTGAAGCTTTCTTT
CDR3 length: 14; V gene: TRBV28; D gene: -; clone size: once; J gene: TRBJ1-6; CDR3 protein: CASSLWVDNSPLHF; CDR3 DNA: TGTGCCAGCAGTTTATGGGTAGATAATTCACCCCTCCACTTT
CDR3 length: 11; V gene: TRBV20-1; D gene: TRBD1; clone size: once; J gene: TRBJ2-7; CDR3 protein: CSARPGGEQYF; CDR3 DNA: TGCAGTGCTAGACCAGGGGGTGAGCAGTACTTC
CDR3 length: 15; V gene: TRBV27; D gene: -; clone size: once; J gene: TRBJ2-7; CDR3 protein: CASSPTRGKAYEQYF; CDR3 DNA: TGTGCCAGCAGCCCTACGAGGGGAAAGGCCTACGAGCAGTACTTC
CDR3 length: 13; V gene: TRBV5-6; D gene: -; clone size: -; J gene: TRBJ2-7; CDR3 protein: CASSLRPGLEQYF; CDR3 DNA: TGTGCCAGCAGCCTGAGACCCGGTCTGGAGCAGTACTTC
CDR3 length: 16; V gene: TRBV7-3; D gene: TRBD1; clone size: -; J gene: TRBJ2-1; CDR3 protein: CASSLTRDRGANEQFF; CDR3 DNA: TGTGCCAGCAGCTTAACCCGGGACAGGGGGGCCAATGAGCAGTTCTTC
CDR3 length: 14; V gene: TRBV2; D gene: TRBD1; clone size: -; J gene: TRBJ1-4; CDR3 protein: CASSETGANEKLFF; CDR3 DNA: TGTGCCAGCAGTGAAACAGGGGCTAATGAAAAACTGTTTTTT
CDR3 length: 17; V gene: TRBV9; D gene: -; clone size: -; J gene: TRBJ1-3; CDR3 protein: CASSPGGTLNSGNTIYF; CDR3 DNA: TGTGCCAGCAGCCCGGGAGGGACACTTAACTCTGGAAACACCATATATTTT
CDR3 length: 15; V gene: TRBV7-9; D gene: TRBD1; clone size: -; J gene: TRBJ1-6; CDR3 protein: CASSGTQGANSPLHF; CDR3 DNA: TGTGCCAGCAGCGGCACTCAGGGGGCCAATTCACCCCTCCACTTT
CDR3 length: 15; V gene: TRBV5-8; D gene: -; clone size: -; J gene: TRBJ1-2; CDR3 protein: CASTPVGGFNYGYTF; CDR3 DNA: TGTGCCAGCACCCCAGTGGGGGGGTTTAACTATGGCTACACCTTC
CDR3 length: 12; V gene: TRBV29-1; D gene: -; clone size: -; J gene: TRBJ1-2; CDR3 protein: CSVEDIDYGYTF; CDR3 DNA: TGCAGCGTTGAGGATATCGACTATGGCTACACCTTC
CDR3 length: 15; V gene: TRBV6-1; D gene: -; clone size: -; J gene: TRBJ2-7; CDR3 protein: CASRKAGQTSYEQYF; CDR3 DNA: TGTGCCAGCAGGAAGGCAGGACAGACTTCTTACGAGCAGTACTTC
CDR3 length: 16; V gene: TRBV7-9; D gene: TRBD2; clone size: -; J gene: TRBJ2-5; CDR3 protein: CASSLPLAGGRETQYF; CDR3 DNA: TGTGCCAGCAGCTTACCACTAGCGGGAGGGCGGGAGACCCAGTACTTC
CDR3 length: 16; V gene: TRBV5-6; D gene: -; clone size: -; J gene: TRBJ1-6; CDR3 protein: CASSSDGSSYNSPLHF; CDR3 DNA: TGTGCCAGCAGCTCGGACGGTAGCTCCTATAATTCACCCCTCCACTTT
CDR3 length: 14; V gene: TRBV2; D gene: -; clone size: -; J gene: TRBJ2-3; CDR3 protein: CASSEMGFTGTQYF; CDR3 DNA: TGTGCCAGCAGTGAAATGGGATTCACTGGTACGCAGTATTTT
CDR3 length: 13; V gene: TRBV28; D gene: -; clone size: -; J gene: TRBJ1-3; CDR3 protein: CASSSGVRVTIYF; CDR3 DNA: TGTGCCAGCAGTTCGGGAGTTAGAGTCACCATATATTTT
CDR3 length: 16; V gene: TRBV2; D gene: TRBD2; clone size: -; J gene: TRBJ2-3; CDR3 protein: CASKVPSGLVGHTQYF; CDR3 DNA: TGTGCCAGCAAGGTTCCTAGCGGACTTGTCGGGCATACGCAGTATTTT
CDR3 length: 15; V gene: TRBV28; D gene: TRBD1; clone size: -; J gene: TRBJ2-5; CDR3 protein: CASSSMGQRQETQYF; CDR3 DNA: TGTGCCAGCAGTTCGATGGGACAGCGCCAAGAGACCCAGTACTTC
CDR3 length: 13; V gene: TRBV28; D gene: TRBD1; clone size: -; J gene: TRBJ1-1; CDR3 protein: CASSPGQGGEAFF; CDR3 DNA: TGTGCCAGCAGTCCTGGACAGGGCGGGGAAGCTTTCTTT
CDR3 length: 14; V gene: TRBV4-1; D gene: TRBD1; clone size: -; J gene: TRBJ2-7; CDR3 protein: CASSLRDRGREQYF; CDR3 DNA: TGCGCCAGCAGCCTCCGGGACAGGGGGCGCGAGCAGTACTTC
CDR3 length: 16; V gene: TRBV9; D gene: TRBD1; clone size: -; J gene: TRBJ2-3; CDR3 protein: CASSEGQGFSTDTQYF; CDR3 DNA: TGTGCCAGCAGCGAGGGACAGGGTTTTAGCACAGATACGCAGTATTTT
CDR3 length: 16; V gene: TRBV21-1; D gene: -; clone size: -; J gene: TRBJ2-7; CDR3 protein: CASSTVSGRKNYEQYF; CDR3 DNA: TGTGCCAGCAGTACAGTTAGCGGGAGGAAGAACTACGAGCAGTACTTC
CDR3 length: 16; V gene: TRBV5-1; D gene: -; clone size: -; J gene: TRBJ2-5; CDR3 protein: CASSSLGPRTEETQYF; CDR3 DNA: TGCGCCAGCAGCTCCCTGGGTCCCCGAACGGAAGAGACCCAGTACTTC
CDR3 length: 13; V gene: TRBV7-2; D gene: TRBD2; clone size: -; J gene: TRBJ2-7; CDR3 protein: CASTGLAGSQQYF; CDR3 DNA: TGTGCCAGCACAGGACTAGCGGGATCTCAGCAGTACTTC
CDR3 length: 16; V gene: TRBV11-2; D gene: TRBD2; clone size: -; J gene: TRBJ2-7; CDR3 protein: CASSVAGAGVYDEQYF; CDR3 DNA: TGTGCCAGCAGCGTCGCCGGAGCGGGAGTGTATGACGAGCAGTACTTC
CDR3 length: 16; V gene: TRBV6-5; D gene: TRBD1; clone size: -; J gene: TRBJ1-3; CDR3 protein: CASSYGTGADGNTIYF; CDR3 DNA: TGTGCCAGCAGTTACGGGACAGGGGCGGATGGAAACACCATATATTTT
CDR3 length: 15; V gene: TRBV11-3; D gene: TRBD2; clone size: -; J gene: TRBJ2-7; CDR3 protein: CASSTGLAGVGEQYF; CDR3 DNA: TGTGCCAGCAGCACGGGACTAGCGGGAGTAGGCGAGCAGTACTTC
CDR3 length: 16; V gene: TRBV5-1; D gene: TRBD1; clone size: -; J gene: TRBJ1-2; CDR3 protein: CASSLGQGQGYYGYTF; CDR3 DNA: TGCGCCAGCAGCTTGGGGCAGGGACAGGGTTATTATGGCTACACCTTC
CDR3 length: 15; V gene: TRBV6-5; D gene: TRBD2; clone size: once; J gene: TRBJ2-7; CDR3 protein: CASSPSGGLSYEQYF; CDR3 DNA: TGTGCCAGCAGCCCTAGCGGGGGGTTAAGTTACGAGCAGTACTTC
CDR3 length: 13; V gene: TRBV4-1; D gene: -; clone size: -; J gene: TRBJ2-5; CDR3 protein: CASSLAAQETQYF; CDR3 DNA: TGCGCCAGCAGCCTGGCAGCTCAAGAGACCCAGTACTTC
CDR3 length: 18; V gene: TRBV7-2; D gene: -; clone size: -; J gene: TRBJ1-1; CDR3 protein: CASSLEISRIRALPEAFF; CDR3 DNA: TGTGCCAGCAGCTTAGAGATCTCACGAATTCGGGCTCTTCCTGAAGCTTTCTTT
CDR3 length: 20; V gene: TRBV5-1; D gene: TRBD2; clone size: -; J gene: TRBJ2-1; CDR3 protein: CASATSGAGRSGRSYNEQFF; CDR3 DNA: TGCGCCAGCGCCACCTCTGGAGCGGGGCGCTCGGGCCGGTCCTACAATGAGCAGTTCTTC
CDR3 length: 16; V gene: TRBV7-8; D gene: TRBD2; clone size: -; J gene: TRBJ2-3; CDR3 protein: CASSFPGTSDTDTQYF; CDR3 DNA: TGTGCCAGCAGCTTCCCCGGGACTAGCGACACAGATACGCAGTATTTT
CDR3 length: 14; V gene: TRBV6-6; D gene: -; clone size: -; J gene: TRBJ1-5; CDR3 protein: CASSYSVSNQPQHF; CDR3 DNA: TGTGCCAGCAGTTACTCGGTTTCTAATCAGCCCCAGCATTTT
CDR3 length: 14; V gene: TRBV2; D gene: TRBD1; clone size: -; J gene: TRBJ2-7; CDR3 protein: CASSAGQGLSEQYF; CDR3 DNA: TGTGCCAGCAGCGCCGGACAGGGGCTAAGCGAGCAGTACTTC
CDR3 length: 15; V gene: TRBV28; D gene: -; clone size: -; J gene: TRBJ1-4; CDR3 protein: CASSLRRATNEKLFF; CDR3 DNA: TGTGCCAGCAGTTTGCGCAGAGCAACTAATGAAAAACTGTTTTTT
CDR3 length: 14; V gene: TRBV28; D gene: -; clone size: -; J gene: TRBJ2-5; CDR3 protein: CASSLVGIQETQYF; CDR3 DNA: TGTGCCAGCAGTTTAGTAGGTATCCAAGAGACCCAGTACTTC
CDR3 length: 13; V gene: TRBV5-1; D gene: -; clone size: -; J gene: TRBJ1-2; CDR3 protein: CASSLGVLPGYTF; CDR3 DNA: TGCGCCAGCAGCTTGGGGGTCCTCCCTGGCTACACCTTC
CDR3 length: 13; V gene: TRBV29-1; D gene: -; clone size: once; J gene: TRBJ2-3; CDR3 protein: CSVRGSLTDTQYF; CDR3 DNA: TGCAGCGTTCGGGGAAGCTTAACAGATACGCAGTATTTT
CDR3 length: 15; V gene: TRBV30; D gene: TRBD2; clone size: -; J gene: TRBJ2-5; CDR3 protein: CAWRTGTSGQETQYF; CDR3 DNA: TGTGCCTGGAGAACGGGGACTAGCGGACAAGAGACCCAGTACTTC
CDR3 length: 15; V gene: TRBV6-5; D gene: -; clone size: -; J gene: TRBJ2-5; CDR3 protein: CASSTWGLGKETQYF; CDR3 DNA: TGTGCCAGCAGTACATGGGGGCTCGGGAAAGAGACCCAGTACTTC
CDR3 length: 13; V gene: TRBV6-1; D gene: -; clone size: -; J gene: TRBJ2-7; CDR3 protein: CASSEAPYYEQYF; CDR3 DNA: TGTGCCAGCAGTGAAGCCCCCTATTACGAGCAGTACTTC